These T cell receptor beta chains were read from a single sample in a study of blood T cell repertoires in COVID-19. Only in-frame clones appear in the TCRdb table, and some are missing; sequencing was by immunoSEQ multiplex PCR. Of 390,000 or so clones listed, 90% are singletons. Source material: peripheral blood. These receptor sequences come from a man aged 18 to 30 with active or convalescent COVID-19. CDR3s include the opening cysteine and the closing phenylalanine or tryptophan. A D gene is named only where the DNA matches it firmly. Some rows have no size entry. The others give once, few or many, or a class for an expanded clone.

cdr3_aa cdr3_nt clone_size v_call d_call j_call
CASSLGSGGSRNQPQHF TGTGCCAGCAGCTTGGGCTCGGGGGGGTCTCGCAATCAGCCCCAGCATTTT . TRBV5-6 . TRBJ1-5
CASSPHARRGTEAFF TGTGCCAGCAGCCCCCACGCCAGAAGGGGGACTGAAGCTTTCTTT . TRBV6-2/TRBV6-3 . TRBJ1-1
CASSPRDRGVGQPQHF TGTGCCAGTAGTCCCCGGGACAGGGGAGTAGGTCAGCCCCAGCATTTT few TRBV19 TRBD1 TRBJ1-5
CASSWTGGTEAFF TGTGCCAGTAGTTGGACAGGTGGAACTGAAGCTTTCTTT . TRBV19 TRBD1 TRBJ1-1
CASSQEVTYEQYF TGCGCCAGCAGCCAAGAGGTTACATACGAGCAGTACTTC . TRBV4-3 . TRBJ2-7
CASSLGRGRNTEAFF TGTGCCAGCAGCTTAGGCAGGGGGCGGAACACTGAAGCTTTCTTT . TRBV11-3 TRBD1 TRBJ1-1
CSVDGAGGSPKYYEQYF TGCAGCGTTGACGGAGCGGGGGGGAGCCCCAAATACTACGAGCAGTACTTC . TRBV29-1 TRBD2 TRBJ2-7
CASSDAGRNSPLHF TGTGCCAGCAGTGACGCGGGTCGGAATTCACCCCTCCACTTT . TRBV6-4 . TRBJ1-6
CASSSGGRPQHF TGTGCCAGCAGTTCCGGGGGTCGGCCCCAGCATTTT . TRBV6-5 . TRBJ1-5
CASSWTNQVDSPLHF TGTGCCAGCAGCTGGACAAATCAAGTGGATTCACCCCTCCACTTT . TRBV7-2 . TRBJ1-6